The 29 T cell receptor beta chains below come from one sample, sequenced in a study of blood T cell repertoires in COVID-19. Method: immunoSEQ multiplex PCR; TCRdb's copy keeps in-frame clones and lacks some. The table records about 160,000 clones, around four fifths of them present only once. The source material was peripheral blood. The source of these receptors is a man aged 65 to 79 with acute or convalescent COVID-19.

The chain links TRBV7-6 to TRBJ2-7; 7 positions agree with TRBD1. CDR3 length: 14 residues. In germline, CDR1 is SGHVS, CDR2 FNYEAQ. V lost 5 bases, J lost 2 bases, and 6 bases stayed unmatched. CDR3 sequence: CASSTRDSTYEQYF. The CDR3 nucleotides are TGTGCCAGCAGCACTAGGGACAGTACCTACGAGCAGTACTTC.

The CDR3 region has the DNA TGTGCCAGCAGTGATAGCGACGGTAATTCACCCCTCCACTTT. Its translation is CASSDSDGNSPLHF. The chain joins TRBV2 to TRBJ1-6; no clear D gene. The V gene lost 3 bases and the J gene lost 6 bases, with 9 bases spanning the gap. CDR1 is SNHLY and CDR2 is FYNNEI in the germline V gene. The CDR3 runs 14 residues.

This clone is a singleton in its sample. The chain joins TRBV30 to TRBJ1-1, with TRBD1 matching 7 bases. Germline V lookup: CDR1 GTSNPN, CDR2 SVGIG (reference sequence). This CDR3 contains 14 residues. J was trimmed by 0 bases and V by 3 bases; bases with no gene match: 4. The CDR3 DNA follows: TGTGCCTGGAGGGCCGGGACAGTGAACACTGAAGCTTTCTTT. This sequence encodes CAWRAGTVNTEAFF.

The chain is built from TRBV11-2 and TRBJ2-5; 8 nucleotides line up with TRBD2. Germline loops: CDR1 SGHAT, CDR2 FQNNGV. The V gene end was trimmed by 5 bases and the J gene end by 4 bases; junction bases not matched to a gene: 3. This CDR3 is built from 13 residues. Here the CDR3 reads CASSPGGGETQYF. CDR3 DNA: TGTGCCAGCAGCCCGGGGGGGGGAGAGACCCAGTACTTC.

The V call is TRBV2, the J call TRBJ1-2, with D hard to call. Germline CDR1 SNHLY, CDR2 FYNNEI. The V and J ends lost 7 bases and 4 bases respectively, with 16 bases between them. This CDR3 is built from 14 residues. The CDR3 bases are TGTGCCAGCATCGCAGGTACGGGATTCTATGGCTACACCTTC. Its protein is CASIAGTGFYGYTF.

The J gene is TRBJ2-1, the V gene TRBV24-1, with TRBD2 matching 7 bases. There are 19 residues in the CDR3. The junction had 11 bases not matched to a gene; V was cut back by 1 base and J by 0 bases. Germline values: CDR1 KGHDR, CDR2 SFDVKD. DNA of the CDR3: TGTGCCACCAGTGATTTAAGTACCGGGACTACGAGCTCCTACAATGAGCAGTTCTTC. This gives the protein CATSDLSTGTTSSYNEQFF.

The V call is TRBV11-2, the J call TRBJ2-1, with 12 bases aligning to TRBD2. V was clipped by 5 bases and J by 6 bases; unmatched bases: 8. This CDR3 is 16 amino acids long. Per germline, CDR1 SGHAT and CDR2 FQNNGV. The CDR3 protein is CASSPGASGGGNEQFF. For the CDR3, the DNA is TGTGCCAGCAGCCCAGGGGCTAGCGGGGGGGGCAATGAGCAGTTCTTC.

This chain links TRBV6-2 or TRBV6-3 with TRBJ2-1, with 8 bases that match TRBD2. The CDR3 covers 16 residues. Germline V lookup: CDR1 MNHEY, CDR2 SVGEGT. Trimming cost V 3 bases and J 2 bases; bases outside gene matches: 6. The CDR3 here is CASSYIGGGPYNEQFF. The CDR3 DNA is TGTGCCAGCAGTTATATCGGGGGGGGTCCCTACAATGAGCAGTTCTTC.

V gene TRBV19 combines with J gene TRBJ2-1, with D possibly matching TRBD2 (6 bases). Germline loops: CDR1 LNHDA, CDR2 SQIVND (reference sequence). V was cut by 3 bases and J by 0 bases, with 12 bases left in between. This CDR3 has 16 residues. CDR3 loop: CASSIGGGSSYNEQFF. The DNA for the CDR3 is TGTGCCAGTAGTATCGGCGGAGGGAGCTCCTACAATGAGCAGTTCTTC.

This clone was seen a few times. The CDR3 sequence: CATSRDAPGYEQYF. In nucleotides, the CDR3 is TGTGCCACCAGCAGAGATGCTCCGGGCTACGAGCAGTACTTC. The V and J genes are TRBV15 and TRBJ2-7; D unclear. This CDR3 has 14 residues. Trimming took off 0 bases at V and 3 bases at J, with 9 bases between the two ends. Germline values: CDR1 LNHNV, CDR2 YYDKDF (reference sequence).

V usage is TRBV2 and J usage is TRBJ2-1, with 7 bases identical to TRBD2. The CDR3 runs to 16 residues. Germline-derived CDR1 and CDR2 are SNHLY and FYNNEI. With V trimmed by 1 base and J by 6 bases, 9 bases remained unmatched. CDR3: CASSEEGGPSSNEQFF. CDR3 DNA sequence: TGTGCCAGCAGTGAAGAGGGAGGGCCCTCGTCCAATGAGCAGTTCTTC.

The CDR3 sequence is CASSLEGFAGSPGELFF. CDR3 in DNA: TGTGCCAGCAGTTTAGAGGGGTTCGCGGGGAGCCCCGGGGAGCTGTTTTTT. The chain uses TRBV27 and TRBJ2-2, with D tentatively TRBD2 (6 bases). CDR3 length: 17 residues. V shed 2 bases and J shed 6 bases, with 19 bases lying between them. Germline loops: CDR1 MNHEY, CDR2 SMNVEV (reference sequence).

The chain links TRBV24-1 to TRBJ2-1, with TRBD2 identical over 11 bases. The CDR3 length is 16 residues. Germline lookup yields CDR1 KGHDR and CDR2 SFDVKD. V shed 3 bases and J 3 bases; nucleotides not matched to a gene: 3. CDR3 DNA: TGTGCCACCAGTGATCCCGGGACTAGCGGCTACAATGAGCAGTTCTTC. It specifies CATSDPGTSGYNEQFF.

The CDR3 is CASSRGSGYGYTF. The DNA of the CDR3 is TGTGCCAGCAGCCGTGGGAGTGGCTATGGCTACACCTTC. The V and J genes are TRBV7-3 and TRBJ1-2; no reliable D call. CDR3 length: 13 residues. Germline-derived CDR1 and CDR2 are SGHTA and FQGTGA. V was trimmed by 5 bases and J by 4 bases, leaving 11 bases between them.

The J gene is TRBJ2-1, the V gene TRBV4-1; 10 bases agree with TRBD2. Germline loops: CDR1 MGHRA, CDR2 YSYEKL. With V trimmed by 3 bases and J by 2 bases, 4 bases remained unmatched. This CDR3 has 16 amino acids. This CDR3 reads CASSQVAGGPYNEQFF. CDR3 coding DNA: TGCGCCAGCAGCCAGGTAGCGGGAGGACCCTACAATGAGCAGTTCTTC.

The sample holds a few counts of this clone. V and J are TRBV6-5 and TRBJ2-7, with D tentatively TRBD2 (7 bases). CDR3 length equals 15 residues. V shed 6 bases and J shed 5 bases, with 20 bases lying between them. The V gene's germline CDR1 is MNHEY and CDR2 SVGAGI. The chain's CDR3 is CASRGGAAGEDEQYF. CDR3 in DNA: TGTGCCAGCAGGGGGGGGGCCGCAGGGGAGGACGAGCAGTACTTC.

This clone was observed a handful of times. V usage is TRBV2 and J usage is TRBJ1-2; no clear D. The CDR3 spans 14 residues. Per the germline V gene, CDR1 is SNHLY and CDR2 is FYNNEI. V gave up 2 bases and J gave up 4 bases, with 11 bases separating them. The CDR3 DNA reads TGTGCCAGCAGTGAACCGTTGCAGGTCTATGGCTACACCTTC. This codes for CASSEPLQVYGYTF.

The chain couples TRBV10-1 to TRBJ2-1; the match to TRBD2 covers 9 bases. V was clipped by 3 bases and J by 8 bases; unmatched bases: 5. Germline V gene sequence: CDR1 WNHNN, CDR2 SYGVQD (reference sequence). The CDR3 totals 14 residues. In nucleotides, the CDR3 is TGCGCCAGCAGTGATGCGGGGGGGCCTGATGAGCAGTTCTTC. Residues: CASSDAGGPDEQFF.

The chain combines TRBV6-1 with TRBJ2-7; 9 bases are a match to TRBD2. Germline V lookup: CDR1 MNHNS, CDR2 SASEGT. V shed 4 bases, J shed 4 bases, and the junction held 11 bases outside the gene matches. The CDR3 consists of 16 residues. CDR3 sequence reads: CASSAEVSGGLYEQYF. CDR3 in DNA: TGTGCCAGCAGTGCCGAGGTTAGCGGGGGTCTGTACGAGCAGTACTTC.

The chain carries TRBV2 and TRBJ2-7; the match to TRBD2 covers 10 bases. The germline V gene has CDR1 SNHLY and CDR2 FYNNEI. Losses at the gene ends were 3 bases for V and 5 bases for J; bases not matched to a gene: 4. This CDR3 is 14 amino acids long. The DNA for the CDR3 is TGTGCCAGCAGTGAGGTTAGCGGGGGGAACGAGCAGTACTTC. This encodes CASSEVSGGNEQYF.

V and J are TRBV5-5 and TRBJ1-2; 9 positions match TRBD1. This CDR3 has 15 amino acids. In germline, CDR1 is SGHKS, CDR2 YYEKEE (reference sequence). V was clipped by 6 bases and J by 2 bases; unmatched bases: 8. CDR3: CASNNPGTGNYGYTF. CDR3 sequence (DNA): TGTGCCAGCAACAACCCCGGGACAGGGAACTATGGCTACACCTTC.

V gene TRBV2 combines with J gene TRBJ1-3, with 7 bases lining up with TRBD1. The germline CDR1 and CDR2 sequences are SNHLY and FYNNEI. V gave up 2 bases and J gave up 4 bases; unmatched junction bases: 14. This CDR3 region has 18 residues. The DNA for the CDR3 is TGTGCCAGCAGTGAAAACTCCCTTAAGGGGGCGGGAGGAAACACCATATATTTT. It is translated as CASSENSLKGAGGNTIYF.

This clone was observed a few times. CDR3 bases: TGTGCCTGGAGCGACTGGACACAAGGGGGTTATAATTCACCCCTCCACTTT. Protein: CAWSDWTQGGYNSPLHF. The chain joins TRBV30 to TRBJ1-6; D is possibly TRBD1 (6 bases). The CDR3 spans 17 residues. Germline loops: CDR1 GTSNPN, CDR2 SVGIG (reference sequence). The V end lost 3 bases, the J end lost 4 bases, and 19 bases lay between the germline ends.

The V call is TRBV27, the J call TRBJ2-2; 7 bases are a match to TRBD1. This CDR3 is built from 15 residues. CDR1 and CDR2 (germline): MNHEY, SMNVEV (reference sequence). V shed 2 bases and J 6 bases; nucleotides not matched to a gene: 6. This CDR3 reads CASSLQGGSPGELFF. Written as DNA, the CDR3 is TGTGCCAGCAGTTTACAAGGGGGCTCCCCCGGGGAGCTGTTTTTT.

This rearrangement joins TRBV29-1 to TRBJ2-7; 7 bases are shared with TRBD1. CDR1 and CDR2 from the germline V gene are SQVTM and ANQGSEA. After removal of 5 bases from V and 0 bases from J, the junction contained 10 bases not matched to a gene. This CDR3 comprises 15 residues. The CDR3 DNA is TGCAGCGTTAACCCCGGGACAGCTAACTCCTACGAGCAGTACTTC. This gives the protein CSVNPGTANSYEQYF.

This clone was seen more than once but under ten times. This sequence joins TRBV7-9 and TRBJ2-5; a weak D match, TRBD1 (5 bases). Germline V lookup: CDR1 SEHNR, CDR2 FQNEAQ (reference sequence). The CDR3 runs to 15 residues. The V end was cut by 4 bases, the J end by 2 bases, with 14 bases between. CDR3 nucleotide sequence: TGTGCCAGCAGCTCGACCCGACAGATTCAAGAGACCCAGTACTTC. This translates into CASSSTRQIQETQYF.

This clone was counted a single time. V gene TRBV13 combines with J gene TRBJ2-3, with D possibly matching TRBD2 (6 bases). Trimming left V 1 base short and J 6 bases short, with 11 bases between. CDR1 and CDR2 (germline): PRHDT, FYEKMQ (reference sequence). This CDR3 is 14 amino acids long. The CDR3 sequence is CASSLVSSADTQYF. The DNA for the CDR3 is TGTGCCAGCAGCTTAGTATCTAGCGCGGATACGCAGTATTTT.

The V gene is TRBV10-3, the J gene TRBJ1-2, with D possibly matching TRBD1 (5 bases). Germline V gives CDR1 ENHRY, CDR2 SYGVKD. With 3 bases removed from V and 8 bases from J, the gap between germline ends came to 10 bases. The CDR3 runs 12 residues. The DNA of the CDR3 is TGTGCCATCAGTGACAGGGATCGGGGCTACACCTTC. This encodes CAISDRDRGYTF.

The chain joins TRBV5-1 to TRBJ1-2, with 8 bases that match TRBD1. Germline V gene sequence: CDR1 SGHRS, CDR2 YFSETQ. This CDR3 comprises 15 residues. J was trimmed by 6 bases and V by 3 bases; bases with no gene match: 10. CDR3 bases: TGCGCCAGCAGCTGGAGGAATGGACAGGGAGATGGCTACACCTTC. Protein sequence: CASSWRNGQGDGYTF. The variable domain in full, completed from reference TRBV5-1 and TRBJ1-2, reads KAGVTQTPRYLIKTRGQQVTLSCSPISGHRSVSWYQQTPGQGLQFLFEYFSETQRNKGNFPGRFSGRQFSNSRSEMNVSTLELGDSALYLCASSWRNGQGDGYTFGSGTRLTVV.